The 3 T cell receptor beta chains below all came from one sample that was sequenced in a study of CXCR3-negative and CXCR3-positive naive CD8 T cells (dated by TCRdb to the late 2010s). Broad study findings and their caveats: Compared with CXCR3-negative naive cells, CXCR3-positive naive cells had TRB CDR3s with higher hydrophobicity (lower Kidera factor 4), lower energy, and higher strength and volume indices.

The antigens for these receptors are not known. The listed sequencing device is NextSeq 550. The Human TCR Profiling Kit (MiLaboratory) was used to prepare UMI-labeled 5' RACE TRB cDNA libraries. Reprocessed by TCRdb, the reads give a single entry per CDR3 protein sequence, without DNA. The sample table gives roughly 110,000 distinct CDR3 sequences. Roughly 0.38% of the sample goes to the ten largest clones. The sample was naive CXCR3+ CD8+ T cells from blood. The cell subset or site label on this specimen signifies: CD45RO-CCR7+CD27+CD95- naive CD8+ T cells expressing CXCR3 (TNR3+). These receptors were obtained from a human donor in good health. Some clones in this sample may be carry-over from other donors' samples.

The genes are TRBV5-1 and TRBJ2-3; TCRdb's D call, TRBD2, is unchecked because there is no DNA. Germline-derived CDR1 and CDR2 are SGHRS and YFSETQ. CDR3 size: 13 residues. The CDR3 region is CASSFLGGDTQYF. The full variable domain, in which reference TRBV5-1 and TRBJ2-3 provide the parts outside the CDR3, is KAGVTQTPRYLIKTRGQQVTLSCSPISGHRSVSWYQQTPGQGLQFLFEYFSETQRNKGNFPGRFSGRQFSNSRSEMNVSTLELGDSALYLCASSFLGGDTQYFGPGTRLTVL.

V and J are TRBV12-3 or TRBV12-4 and TRBJ2-1; TCRdb picks TRBD1, but there is no DNA to check that call. The length of the CDR3 is 15 residues. CDR3: CASTDPGTGDNEQFF.

V gene TRBV24-1 combines with J gene TRBJ2-7; the TCRdb D gene call, TRBD1, has no DNA to confirm it. In germline, CDR1 is KGHDR, CDR2 SFDVKD. CDR3 size: 16 residues. CDR3 sequence: CATSDSRQGDYYEQYF.